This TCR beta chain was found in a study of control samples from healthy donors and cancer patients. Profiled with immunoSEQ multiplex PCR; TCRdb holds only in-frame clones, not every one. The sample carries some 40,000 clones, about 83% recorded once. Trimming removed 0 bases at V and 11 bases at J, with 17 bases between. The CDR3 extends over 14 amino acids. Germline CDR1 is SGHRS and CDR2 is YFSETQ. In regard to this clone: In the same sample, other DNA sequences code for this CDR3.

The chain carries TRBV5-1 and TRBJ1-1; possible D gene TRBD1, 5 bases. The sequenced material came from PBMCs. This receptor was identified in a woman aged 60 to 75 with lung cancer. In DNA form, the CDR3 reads TGCGCCAGCAGCTTGGGGGTATCTGGGGGTGAGGCTTTCTTT. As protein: CASSLGVSGGEAFF. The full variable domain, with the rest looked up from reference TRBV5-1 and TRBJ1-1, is KAGVTQTPRYLIKTRGQQVTLSCSPISGHRSVSWYQQTPGQGLQFLFEYFSETQRNKGNFPGRFSGRQFSNSRSEMNVSTLELGDSALYLCASSLGVSGGEAFFGQGTRLTVV.